These 19 T cell receptor beta chains came from one sample sequenced in a study of breast tumors, draining lymph nodes, adjacent tissues. Breast cancer patients provided tissue from their axillary draining lymph nodes. MiXCR was run by TCRdb on the multiplex PCR reads, yielding one entry per CDR3 protein. The sample consists of over 100,000 distinct CDR3 sequences, approximately 20% of them appearing once. Material for sequencing was axillary lymph node tissue. These receptors all come from a female donor with breast cancer. Some clones in this sample may be carry-over from other donors' samples.

Details on this clonotype: One base away lies a much larger clone, so this may be a sequencing read error. This chain links TRBV4-1 with TRBJ2-1; the D gene could be TRBD1 or TRBD2 (6 bases each). The CDR3 is 15 residues long. V was trimmed by 4 bases and J by 6 bases, leaving 16 bases between them. Germline assignment: CDR1 MGHRA and CDR2 YSYEKL. CDR3 protein: CASSRGLARLNEQFF. The CDR3 DNA is TGCGCCAGCAGCCGGGGGCTAGCGAGGCTCAATGAGCAGTTCTTC.

This clonotype was seen ten or more times. The chain is built from TRBV12-3 or TRBV12-4 and TRBJ2-7, with 14 bases that match TRBD2. V shed 6 bases and J 4 bases; nucleotides not matched to a gene: 5. This CDR3 contains 15 residues. CDR3 amino acids: CASSLTSGRVYEQYF. The CDR3 DNA is TGTGCCAGCAGCTTGACTAGCGGGAGGGTATACGAGCAGTACTTC.

The gene calls are TRBV6-5 and TRBJ2-3; weak D call: TRBD1 (6 bases). This CDR3 has 14 amino acids. Trimming pared 6 bases from V and 2 bases from J, leaving 12 bases between. Germline V gene sequence: CDR1 MNHEY, CDR2 SVGAGI. The chain's CDR3 is CASRPGQNTDTQYF. DNA of the CDR3: TGTGCCAGCAGACCGGGACAAAACACAGATACGCAGTATTTT.

J is TRBJ2-1 and V is TRBV30; D not certain. Germline V lookup: CDR1 GTSNPN, CDR2 SVGIG (reference sequence). The CDR3 extends over 12 amino acids. V lost 3 bases and J 4 bases, leaving 7 bases between the germline ends. CDR3 in amino acids: CAWRSRYNEQFF. The DNA for the CDR3 is TGTGCCTGGAGGAGTAGATACAATGAGCAGTTCTTC.

This clonotype was detected many times. This chain uses TRBV11-3 with TRBJ2-1, with 8 bases lining up with TRBD2. The CDR3 has 17 residues. Germline lookup yields CDR1 SGHNT and CDR2 YENEEA. V dropped 5 bases and J dropped 8; count of bases not matched to a gene: 17. The DNA of the CDR3 is TGTGCCAGCAGCCAAAGAAGGACTAGCAGTGTCGATGATGAGCAGTTCTTC. It translates to CASSQRRTSSVDDEQFF.

This clonotype was seen just once. A much larger clone sits a single nucleotide away, making a read error possible. V usage is TRBV27 and J usage is TRBJ2-7, with 10 positions matching TRBD1. Germline CDR1 and CDR2: MNHEY and SMNVEV (reference sequence). Trimming at V came to 4 bases and at J to 2 bases, leaving 5 bases not matched to a gene. The CDR3 is 15 amino acids. CDR3 coding DNA: TGTGCCAGCAGTTCCTGGACAGGGGGGGCCTACGAGCAGTACTTC. This codes for CASSSWTGGAYEQYF.

This clonotype was counted a few times. A much larger clonotype is one base distant, so this may be a read error. The V gene is TRBV6-1, the J gene TRBJ2-3; the match to TRBD2 covers 7 bases. Germline V gene lookup returns CDR1 MNHNS and CDR2 SASEGT. With 6 bases clipped from V and 8 bases from J, the junction kept 8 bases outside the gene matches. The CDR3 covers 13 residues. The CDR3 sequence is CASSRAGGGTQYF. Here the CDR3 DNA reads TGTGCCAGCAGCAGAGCGGGCGGGGGTACGCAGTATTTT.

By sample fraction, this clonotype is medium-sized. J is TRBJ2-7 and V is TRBV27; D remains unclear. V lost 4 bases and J 6 bases, leaving 10 bases between the germline ends. This CDR3 is 12 amino acids long. CDR1 and CDR2 from the germline V gene are MNHEY and SMNVEV (reference sequence). As DNA, the CDR3 is TGTGCCAGCAGTTCCTCTAAGGGCGAGCAGTACTTC. Protein: CASSSSKGEQYF.

This clonotype was counted many times. The chain has TRBV27 and TRBJ2-7; 11 bases are a match to TRBD1. Per germline, CDR1 MNHEY and CDR2 SMNVEV (reference sequence). The V gene end was trimmed by 5 bases and the J gene end by 2 bases; junction bases not matched to a gene: 14. CDR3 length equals 18 residues. The CDR3 sequence: CASSPLRGQGARTYEQYF. As DNA, the CDR3 is TGTGCCAGCAGTCCCCTGCGAGGACAGGGGGCGAGGACCTACGAGCAGTACTTC.

In this sample, this clonotype turned up many times. The V and J genes are TRBV5-1 and TRBJ2-2, with D unclear. This CDR3 comprises 13 residues. V shed 4 bases and J shed 5 bases, with 9 bases lying between them. Germline values: CDR1 SGHRS, CDR2 YFSETQ. CDR3 nucleotides: TGCGCCAGCAGCCCTACAGAAACCGGGGAGCTGTTTTTT. Its protein is CASSPTETGELFF.

This clonotype occurred many times. The V call is TRBV7-3, the J call TRBJ2-7, with D maybe TRBD1 (6 bases). This CDR3 comprises 13 residues. V lost 1 base and J lost 7, with 11 bases in between. The germline CDR1 and CDR2 sequences are SGHTA and FQGTGA. This chain's CDR3 is CASSLKRDTEQYF. The CDR3 coding sequence is TGTGCCAGCAGCTTAAAACGGGACACAGAGCAGTACTTC.

This clonotype was seen many times. The genes are TRBV7-9 and TRBJ2-1; D possibly corresponds to TRBD1 (6 bases). CDR1 is SEHNR and CDR2 is FQNEAQ in the germline V gene (reference sequence). The CDR3 runs to 15 residues. V lost 6 bases and J 7 bases, leaving 19 bases between the germline ends. The CDR3, as DNA: TGTGCCAGCAGGGACAGCGATTGGGGGCAGAATGAGCAGTTCTTC. Its protein is CASRDSDWGQNEQFF.

Comments on this clonotype: A much bigger clone sits one base away, suggesting this may be a read error. The gene calls are TRBV5-1 and TRBJ1-4; TRBD1 matches 7 bases. CDR1 is SGHRS, CDR2 YFSETQ, per germline. V gave up 1 base and J gave up 8 bases; unmatched junction bases: 20. This CDR3 has 19 residues. The CDR3 DNA is TGCGCCAGCAGCTTGTCTAGGGACAGTGTAATGGACCTCCTGGAAAAACTGTTTTTT. Translation: CASSLSRDSVMDLLEKLFF.

The chain combines TRBV6-9 with TRBJ2-1; D unresolved. V lost 8 bases to trimming and J lost 11 bases, with 10 bases between them. The CDR3 has 10 residues. Germline loops: CDR1 MNHGY, CDR2 SVAAGI. Here the CDR3 DNA reads TGTGCCAGCCCTCAAGGGCAGCAGTTCTTC. This translates into CASPQGQQFF.

A word on this clonotype: Just one base apart from a much larger clone, this may be a read error. The gene calls are TRBV6-1 and TRBJ1-2, with D possibly being TRBD1 (6 bases). V was shortened by 7 bases and J by 6 bases, with 12 bases between the two germline ends. The germline V gene encodes CDR1 MNHNS and CDR2 SASEGT. The CDR3 is 12 amino acids. CDR3: CASKAGVDGYTF. CDR3 nucleotides: TGTGCCAGCAAGGCAGGGGTCGATGGCTACACCTTC.

To note about this clonotype: A much larger clone lies a single base off, so this may be a read error. The chain links TRBV6-2 or TRBV6-3 to TRBJ2-3; weak D call: TRBD2 (5 bases). The CDR3 extends over 13 amino acids. CDR1 is MNHEY and CDR2 is SVGEGT in the germline V gene. The CDR3 DNA is TGTGCCAGCGGTTACCGGTCGGGGGATACGCAGTATTTT. It codes for CASGYRSGDTQYF.

To note about this clonotype: This may be a read error: a much more frequent sequence differs by one nucleotide. The chain uses TRBV20-1 and TRBJ2-2; the match to TRBD2 covers 8 bases. The CDR3 is 14 residues long. Germline V gene data show CDR1 as DFQATT and CDR2 as SNEGSKA (reference sequence). V shed 4 bases and J 6 bases; nucleotides not matched to a gene: 7. The CDR3 loop is CSAIPAGAAGELFF. CDR3 DNA: TGCAGTGCTATCCCAGCGGGAGCCGCCGGGGAGCTGTTTTTT.

CDR3 protein: CASSEGDTYNEQFF. The CDR3 DNA sequence: TGTGCCAGCAGTGAGGGGGATACCTACAATGAGCAGTTCTTC. The V and J genes are TRBV2 and TRBJ2-1; D may be TRBD1 or TRBD2 (5 bases each). V lost 3 bases and J lost 2, with 8 bases in between. There are 14 residues in the CDR3. Per germline, CDR1 SNHLY and CDR2 FYNNEI.

With respect to this clonotype: One base away lies a much larger clone, so this may be a sequencing read error. This sequence joins TRBV9 and TRBJ2-3; 7 bases are shared with TRBD2. The CDR3 runs 15 residues. The germline CDR1 and CDR2 sequences are SGDLS and YYNGEE. CDR3: CASSVDPGGLDTRYF. In DNA, the CDR3 is TGTGCCAGCAGCGTAGACCCGGGAGGTCTAGATACGCGGTATTTT.